These 14 T cell receptor beta chains were all obtained from the same sample, sequenced in a study of blood T cell repertoires in COVID-19. Measured with immunoSEQ multiplex PCR; TCRdb has only the in-frame clones, and not every one. The sample contains around 27,000 clones, 80% to 90% of which appear only once. The material sequenced was peripheral blood. The receptors derive from a man aged 55 to 70 with acute or convalescent COVID-19.

The CDR3 protein is CASSIWRQGAISPLHF. CDR3 DNA sequence: TGTGCCAGTAGTATTTGGCGACAGGGAGCGATTTCACCCCTCCACTTT. The chain is built from TRBV19 and TRBJ1-6, with TRBD1 identical over 7 bases. The CDR3 covers 16 residues. From germline, CDR1 is LNHDA and CDR2 SQIVND (reference sequence). V was clipped by 3 bases and J by 9 bases; unmatched bases: 11.

V and J are TRBV7-9 and TRBJ1-1, with 7 bases lining up with TRBD1. The CDR3 totals 15 residues. Germline assignment: CDR1 SEHNR and CDR2 FQNEAQ (reference sequence). V shed 5 bases and J 2 bases; nucleotides not matched to a gene: 8. The CDR3 loop is CASSTVTGPNTEAFF. The CDR3 nucleotides read TGTGCCAGCAGCACCGTGACAGGGCCAAACACTGAAGCTTTCTTT.

This chain connects TRBV7-8 to TRBJ2-2; 8 nucleotides line up with TRBD1. The CDR3 has 15 residues. Germline CDR1 and CDR2: SGHVS and FQNEAQ. Losses at the gene ends were 3 bases for V and 8 bases for J; bases not matched to a gene: 8. The CDR3 spells CASSFGQGGLGELFF. In nucleotides, the CDR3 is TGTGCCAGCAGCTTTGGACAGGGAGGCCTAGGGGAGCTGTTTTTT. Full variable domain (rest looked up from reference TRBV7-8 and TRBJ2-2): GAGVSQSPRYKVAKRGQDVALRCDPISGHVSLFWYQQALGQGPEFLTYFQNEAQLDKSGLPSDRFFAERPEGSVSTLKIQRTQQEDSAVYLCASSFGQGGLGELFFGEGSRLTVL.

The chain has TRBV24-1 and TRBJ2-1; 13 bases match TRBD2. CDR1 and CDR2 (germline): KGHDR, SFDVKD. The V and J ends lost 3 bases and 8 bases, in that order; junction bases with no gene match: 6. The CDR3 loop spans 16 amino acids. The CDR3 spells CATSDRGTSGEYEQFF. For the CDR3, the DNA is TGTGCCACCAGTGATCGGGGGACTAGCGGGGAGTATGAGCAGTTCTTC.

The V and J genes are TRBV27 and TRBJ2-2; D might be TRBD1 (6 bases). Germline V gene data show CDR1 as MNHEY and CDR2 as SMNVEV (reference sequence). This CDR3 has 18 amino acids. The germline V and J ends were trimmed by 3 bases and 1 base, with 18 bases remaining between them. The CDR3 nucleotides are TGTGCCAGCAGTTTTCTGAGTGGGGGACATCGGAACACCGGGGAGCTGTTTTTT. It is translated as CASSFLSGGHRNTGELFF.

The rearrangement joins TRBV7-2 to TRBJ1-3; D is uncertain. Germline loops: CDR1 SGHTA, CDR2 FQGNSA. Deletions cut 5 bases from V and 4 bases from J, with 18 bases between. The CDR3 runs to 16 residues. CDR3 bases: TGTGCCAGCAGCCCCGGGGTCGGGTTTGACGGAAACACCATATATTTT. Translated: CASSPGVGFDGNTIYF.

The rearrangement links TRBV9 to TRBJ2-7; no reliable D call. This CDR3 has 13 amino acids. The V gene's germline CDR1 is SGDLS and CDR2 YYNGEE. Trimming removed 4 bases from V and 5 bases from J, with 13 bases in between. The CDR3 DNA follows: TGTGCCAGCAGCCCTGATGAGGCCCACGAGCAGTACTTC. Amino acids: CASSPDEAHEQYF.

The rearrangement uses TRBV18 and TRBJ1-5; D may be TRBD1 (5 bases). The V gene lost 7 bases and the J gene lost 5 bases, with 12 bases spanning the gap. This CDR3 is 13 amino acids long. The germline V gene has CDR1 KGHSH and CDR2 LQKENI. The CDR3 DNA reads TGTGCCAGCTGCAATAGCAGGGATCAGCCCCAGCATTTT. Translated, it gives CASCNSRDQPQHF.

The chain joins TRBV3-1 (or the pseudogene TRBV3-2) to TRBJ2-1, with 7 positions matching TRBD2. CDR1 is LGHDT and CDR2 is YNNKEL in the germline V gene (reference sequence). V lost 0 bases to trimming and J lost 8 bases; unmatched junction nucleotides: 13. The CDR3 is made up of 17 amino acids. CDR3 nucleotide sequence: TGTGCCAGCAGCCAAGATTTGGGAGCGGGGCCGGGGGATGAGCAGTTCTTC. It codes for CASSQDLGAGPGDEQFF.

The V and J genes are TRBV10-3 and TRBJ1-5; the D gene is possibly TRBD1 (6 bases). CDR3 length equals 14 residues. Trimming took off 11 bases at V and 6 bases at J, with 20 bases between the two ends. The germline V gene encodes CDR1 ENHRY and CDR2 SYGVKD. The DNA of the CDR3 is TGTGCCTCGTCCGGAGCGGCAGGGGTTCAGCCCCAGCATTTT. Its protein is CASSGAAGVQPQHF.

V is TRBV18 and J is TRBJ2-2; no reliable D call. Trimming took off 0 bases at V and 2 bases at J, with 10 bases between the two ends. CDR3 length equals 16 residues. Germline V gives CDR1 KGHSH, CDR2 LQKENI. The CDR3 coding sequence is TGTGCCAGCTCACCACCAGAGGCCTCAAACACCGGGGAGCTGTTTTTT. Amino acids: CASSPPEASNTGELFF.

This chain links TRBV18 with TRBJ2-1, with a possible D match to TRBD2 (7 bases). The V end was cut by 0 bases, the J end by 3 bases, with 12 bases between. Germline loops: CDR1 KGHSH, CDR2 LQKENI. The CDR3 runs 16 residues. CDR3 nucleotides: TGTGCCAGCTCACCACCGACGGGGGGCCTCTACAATGAGCAGTTCTTC. Residues: CASSPPTGGLYNEQFF.

The chain employs TRBV7-3 and TRBJ2-6, with D possibly TRBD2 on 6 matching bases. Looked up from germline, CDR1 is SGHTA and CDR2 is FQGTGA. The CDR3 covers 15 residues. The V and J ends lost 2 bases and 2 bases respectively, with 7 bases between them. In DNA, the CDR3 is TGTGCCAGCAGCTTAGGCGGGGCTGGGGCCAACGTCCTGACTTTC. Translation gives CASSLGGAGANVLTF.

The rearrangement joins TRBV30 to TRBJ2-7; 7 bases align to TRBD1. Germline CDR1 GTSNPN, CDR2 SVGIG (reference sequence). CDR3 size: 18 residues. With V trimmed by 0 bases and J by 0 bases, 14 bases remained unmatched. The CDR3 sequence is CAWSVQGLGLGYSYEQYF. The CDR3 bases are TGTGCCTGGAGTGTACAGGGGTTGGGGTTGGGTTACTCCTACGAGCAGTACTTC.